This paragraph reports one TCR beta chain. What it binds is not known. The entry originates in a study of shared clonotypes between healthy human individuals. The study's findings and limits: Compared with memory subsets, naive subsets generally had larger estimated richness. The authors sampled blood alone, and tissue repertoires likely differ.

CD4+ cells yielded CD45RA+ naive and CD45RA-negative memory subsets. The DNA input per sorted-subset replicate PCR was 200 ng, corresponding to some 27,000 T cell genomes. TCRdb's table, derived via immunoSEQ multiplex PCR, lists solely in-frame clones and lacks some. The sample consists of around 2,000,000 clones, 95% of them appearing once. This TCR derives from a man younger than 35 in good health. The specimen was naive CD4+ T cells sorted from blood. The subset was: CD45RA+ positively selected.

The CDR3 nucleotides are TGTGCTGGGGACAGGGACTATAATTCACCCCTCCACTTT. Translating gives CAGDRDYNSPLHF. The rearrangement links TRBV19 to TRBJ1-6; 9 bases are shared with TRBD1. The CDR3 totals 13 residues. Germline lookup yields CDR1 LNHDA and CDR2 SQIVND (reference sequence).